A selection of T cell receptor beta chains follows, all from one sample in a study of blood T cell repertoires in COVID-19. Assay: immunoSEQ multiplex PCR; the TCRdb copy retains only in-frame clones and omits some. The table has more than 250,000 clones, 90% seen once. The sample comprised peripheral blood. The receptors were gathered from a woman aged 50 to 65 with COVID-19, enrolled during active disease. The CDR3 runs from the conserved cysteine through the conserved F or W. The D gene is left open where the match is weak. Clone size is given for some rows only: seen once, a few or many times, or a class if the clone is expanded.

j_gene: TRBJ2-2
len: 19
d_gene: .
v_gene: TRBV6-4
abundance: .
CDR3aa: CASSLFSTSHLPNTGELFF
CDR3nt: TGTGCCAGCAGTCTCTTCTCGACTAGTCATTTACCCAACACCGGGGAGCTGTTTTTT

j_gene: TRBJ2-1
len: 14
d_gene: .
v_gene: TRBV6-5
abundance: .
CDR3aa: CASRGLREYNEQFF
CDR3nt: TGTGCCAGCAGGGGTCTGCGGGAATACAATGAGCAGTTCTTC

j_gene: TRBJ2-5
len: 19
d_gene: .
v_gene: TRBV5-1
abundance: .
CDR3aa: CASSLDPPLGRGKGETQYF
CDR3nt: TGCGCCAGCAGCTTGGACCCTCCACTGGGCAGGGGTAAGGGTGAGACCCAGTACTTC

j_gene: TRBJ1-1
len: 14
d_gene: .
v_gene: TRBV6-5
abundance: .
CDR3aa: CASSPHRAGTEAFF
CDR3nt: TGTGCCAGCAGTCCACACAGAGCTGGCACTGAAGCTTTCTTT

j_gene: TRBJ2-1
len: 14
d_gene: .
v_gene: TRBV30
abundance: .
CDR3aa: CAWNRDTTYNEQFF
CDR3nt: TGTGCCTGGAACCGGGACACTACTTACAATGAGCAGTTCTTC

j_gene: TRBJ1-5
len: 12
d_gene: .
v_gene: TRBV29-1
abundance: .
CDR3aa: CSVREGNQPQHF
CDR3nt: TGCAGCGTTAGGGAGGGGAATCAGCCCCAGCATTTT

j_gene: TRBJ2-3
len: 14
d_gene: TRBD2
v_gene: TRBV19
abundance: .
CDR3aa: CASTGTSGTDTQYF
CDR3nt: TGTGCCAGTACGGGGACTAGCGGCACAGATACGCAGTATTTT

j_gene: TRBJ2-3
len: 16
d_gene: TRBD1
v_gene: TRBV7-9
abundance: .
CDR3aa: CASSPTGGLSTDTQYF
CDR3nt: TGTGCCAGCAGCCCAACAGGGGGCCTAAGCACAGATACGCAGTATTTT

j_gene: TRBJ2-7
len: 15
d_gene: TRBD2
v_gene: TRBV5-4
abundance: .
CDR3aa: CASSLKGGRRDEQYF
CDR3nt: TGTGCCAGCAGCTTGAAGGGCGGGAGGAGGGACGAGCAGTACTTC

j_gene: TRBJ1-1
len: 11
d_gene: .
v_gene: TRBV20-1
abundance: once
CDR3aa: CSSTKGGEAFF
CDR3nt: TGCAGTTCCACCAAAGGGGGTGAAGCTTTCTTT

j_gene: TRBJ2-3
len: 17
d_gene: TRBD2
v_gene: TRBV7-6
abundance: .
CDR3aa: CASSLRAGRENSDTQYF
CDR3nt: TGTGCCAGCAGCTTAAGGGCGGGGCGGGAGAATTCAGATACGCAGTATTTT

j_gene: TRBJ1-4
len: 16
d_gene: TRBD1
v_gene: TRBV5-1
abundance: .
CDR3aa: CASSLSGTAYNEKLFF
CDR3nt: TGCGCCAGCAGCCTATCCGGGACAGCTTATAATGAAAAACTGTTTTTT

j_gene: TRBJ2-2
len: 15
d_gene: .
v_gene: TRBV2
abundance: .
CDR3aa: CASSIQGSDTGELFF
CDR3nt: TGTGCCAGCAGTATCCAGGGGAGTGACACCGGGGAGCTGTTTTTT

j_gene: TRBJ2-7
len: 11
d_gene: .
v_gene: TRBV6-1
abundance: once
CDR3aa: CASSSYYEQYF
CDR3nt: TGTGCCAGCAGTAGCTACTACGAGCAGTACTTC

j_gene: TRBJ2-1
len: 17
d_gene: .
v_gene: TRBV7-2
abundance: .
CDR3aa: CASSLFFPGTSYNEQFF
CDR3nt: TGTGCCAGCAGCTTATTCTTCCCAGGGACTTCCTACAATGAGCAGTTCTTC

j_gene: TRBJ2-1
len: 13
d_gene: .
v_gene: TRBV18
abundance: .
CDR3aa: CASSPTVDNEQFF
CDR3nt: TGTGCCAGCTCACCCACAGTGGACAATGAGCAGTTCTTC

j_gene: TRBJ2-3
len: 16
d_gene: TRBD1
v_gene: TRBV19
abundance: .
CDR3aa: CATKLETGVRTDTQYF
CDR3nt: TGTGCCACTAAATTAGAAACAGGGGTTCGAACAGATACGCAGTATTTT